What follows are 8 T cell receptor beta chains derived from one specimen sequenced in a study of beta chain features in type 1 diabetes. The isolated RNA, all of it, was reverse transcribed, so expressed TCRB transcripts were what got sequenced. Profiled with immunoSEQ multiplex PCR; TCRdb holds only in-frame clones, not every one. The sample lists about 620,000 clones; around 15% were seen once. Sequencing was carried out using naive CD4+ T cells from blood. The receptors come from a man younger than 30 in good health.

J is TRBJ1-5 and V is TRBV2; the match to TRBD1 covers 9 bases. CDR3 length: 15 amino acids. Germline-derived CDR1 and CDR2 are SNHLY and FYNNEI. J was trimmed by 0 bases and V by 5 bases; bases with no gene match: 2. CDR3: CASSTGGPSNQPQHF. CDR3 sequence (DNA): TGTGCCAGCAGTACAGGGGGCCCTAGCAATCAGCCCCAGCATTTT.

This clone was counted between two and nine times. This rearrangement joins TRBV9 to TRBJ2-2; 11 bases agree with TRBD2. Germline V gene lookup returns CDR1 SGDLS and CDR2 YYNGEE. The V and J ends lost 3 bases and 6 bases, in that order; junction bases with no gene match: 4. The CDR3 covers 15 residues. DNA of the CDR3: TGTGCCAGCAGCGACAGACTAGCGGGGCCCGGGGAGCTGTTTTTT. This sequence encodes CASSDRLAGPGELFF.

This clone appeared a few times. This chain uses TRBV7-9 with TRBJ2-1, with D perhaps TRBD1 or TRBD2 (5 bases each). V was shortened by 3 bases and J by 4 bases, with 16 bases between the two germline ends. In germline, CDR1 is SEHNR, CDR2 FQNEAQ (reference sequence). The CDR3 runs to 16 residues. This CDR3 reads CASSLGTGQRYNEQFF. CDR3 sequence (DNA): TGTGCCAGCAGCTTGGGAACGGGGCAGCGGTACAATGAGCAGTTCTTC.

This clone has only one observation. The chain links TRBV7-9 to TRBJ1-1, with 9 bases identical to TRBD1. The CDR3 is 18 amino acids. Unmatched junction bases numbered 19, after V lost 5 bases and J lost 6 bases. CDR1 is SEHNR and CDR2 is FQNEAQ in the germline V gene (reference sequence). The CDR3, as DNA: TGTGCCAGCAGCCCTACCCCCTTTCCCGACAGGGGGGGCCCTGAAGCTTTCTTT. Translated: CASSPTPFPDRGGPEAFF.

In the case of this clone: This specimen includes other DNA sequences encoding the same CDR3. The gene calls are TRBV29-1 and TRBJ2-3, with D maybe TRBD2 (6 bases). V lost 6 bases and J 0 bases, leaving 13 bases between the germline ends. CDR3 length equals 14 residues. In germline, CDR1 is SQVTM, CDR2 ANQGSEA. This chain's CDR3 is CSVAPGTSTDTQYF. The CDR3 nucleotides read TGCAGCGTAGCCCCCGGGACTAGCACAGATACGCAGTATTTT.

This clone has a handful of counts. The chain links TRBV7-2 to TRBJ2-5; TRBD1 might be the D (6 bases). The CDR3 loop spans 16 amino acids. Germline V gene data show CDR1 as SGHTA and CDR2 as FQGNSA. V lost 5 bases and J lost 5, with 21 bases in between. The CDR3 loop reads CASSLVRGWRGETQYF. For the CDR3, the DNA is TGTGCCAGCAGCCTGGTCAGGGGATGGCGCGGGGAGACCCAGTACTTC.

Only a few counts were recorded for this clone. V gene TRBV7-2 combines with J gene TRBJ1-3; D is unclear. The V end was cut by 5 bases, the J end by 0 bases, with 5 bases between. CDR1 and CDR2 (germline): SGHTA, FQGNSA. The CDR3 spans 13 residues. Written as DNA, the CDR3 is TGTGCCAGCAGCCCTTTCTCTGGAAACACCATATATTTT. It is translated as CASSPFSGNTIYF.

This clone was counted only a few times. The rearrangement links TRBV14 to TRBJ2-7; the D is unclear. V was shortened by 0 bases and J by 6 bases, with 9 bases between the two germline ends. The CDR3 contains 13 residues. CDR1 SGHDN and CDR2 FVKESK come from the germline V gene. For the CDR3, the DNA is TGTGCCAGCAGCCAAGATCGTGTAGGCGAGCAGTACTTC. This codes for CASSQDRVGEQYF.